Included here is one TCR beta chain sequence, with context. Its antigen is not identified. Each cDNA held unique molecular identifiers, and template switching gave it a universal primer site. TCRdb re-derived calls from the 5' RACE reads in MiXCR, one entry per CDR3 protein. The table has 400,000 to 500,000 distinct CDR3 sequences, roughly an eighth seen once; the top ten hold more than 0.8%. This sample is drawn from a study of identical twins. Findings of the study overall: The more abundant beta clonotypes in cord blood had fewer insertions, and memory repertoires did not show this.

Germline V gene data show CDR1 as MNHEY and CDR2 as SMNVEV (reference sequence). The CDR3 consists of 14 residues. V dropped 5 bases and J dropped 10; count of bases not matched to a gene: 8. This same sample was also part of a study on yellow fever vaccine responses in identical twins.

The chain recombines TRBV27 with TRBJ1-6, with 7 bases lining up with TRBD1. The sequence was obtained from a woman aged 18-35 years in good health. Material for sequencing was CD4+ T cells sorted from blood. In nucleotides, the CDR3 is TGTGCCAGCAGTCCAGACAGGGCTGGATCACCCCTCCACTTT. Amino acids: CASSPDRAGSPLHF.